The clone carrying this T cell receptor beta chain turned up a few times. Its antigen is unidentified. Patients aged 18 to 65 had newly diagnosed hyperthyroidism lasting under 2 months. The authors took PBMCs from about 9.5 ml fresh peripheral blood. The sample belongs to a study of T cells in Graves' hyperthyroidism and ophthalmopathy. Study-wide results and limits: Blood also showed most of the thyroid clonotypes that were expanded above 0.001.

The CDR3 regions of TCR beta were amplified from RNA transcripts. A first-round RT-PCR of the TCR CDR3 used the HTBI primer set. One entry per CDR3 protein results from TCRdb running MiXCR on the multiplex PCR reads. This table holds 600,000 to 850,000 distinct CDR3 sequences, over 15% found once. Germline V CDR1 and CDR2: DFQATT, SNEGSKA (reference sequence). V dropped 0 bases and J dropped 0 bases, with 12 bases sitting between them. The CDR3 spans 17 residues. The chain couples TRBV20-1 to TRBJ2-6; the D is unclear. This TCR came from a woman in her 50s with Graves' hyperthyroidism that later progressed to Graves' ophthalmopathy. Sequenced material: blood. CDR3 DNA: TGCAGTGCTAGAGAGATCGGCAGGCTCTCTGGGGCCAACGTCCTGACTTTC. This translates into CSAREIGRLSGANVLTF.